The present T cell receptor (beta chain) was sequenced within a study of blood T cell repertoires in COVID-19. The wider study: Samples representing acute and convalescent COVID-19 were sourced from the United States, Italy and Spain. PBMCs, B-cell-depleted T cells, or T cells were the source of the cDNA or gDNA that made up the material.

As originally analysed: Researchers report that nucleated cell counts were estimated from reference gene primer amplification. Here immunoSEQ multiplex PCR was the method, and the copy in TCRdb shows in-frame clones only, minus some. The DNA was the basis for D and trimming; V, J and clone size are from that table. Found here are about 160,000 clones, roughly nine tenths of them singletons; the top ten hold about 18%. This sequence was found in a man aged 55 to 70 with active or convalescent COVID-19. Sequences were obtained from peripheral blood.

CDR3: CASSLKLGYLSYEQYF. The CDR3 DNA reads as TGTGCCAGCAGCTTAAAGCTAGGCTATCTCTCCTACGAGCAGTACTTC. This chain joins TRBV7-9 and TRBJ2-7; D uncertain. Germline CDR1 is SEHNR and CDR2 is FQNEAQ (reference sequence). Trimming pared 2 bases from V and 0 bases from J, leaving 14 bases between. The length of the CDR3 is 16 residues.